The T cell receptor (beta chain) under discussion was sequenced for a study of blood T cell repertoires in COVID-19. Looking at the study overall: The United States, Italy and Spain provided the acute and convalescent COVID-19 samples. From T cells, B-cell-depleted T cells, or PBMCs came the material, which was cDNA or gDNA.

The CDR3 has 13 amino acids. Germline-derived CDR1 and CDR2 are SGHRS and YFSETQ. V lost 5 bases, J lost 7 bases, and 16 bases lay in between. Authors' methods: Reference gene primer amplification in the assay estimated nucleated cell counts. Sequencing used immunoSEQ multiplex PCR; TCRdb keeps in-frame clones, though not all of them. For V, J and clone size, that table is used; D and trimming come from the DNA. In the table there are 65,000 to 95,000 clones, about 88% of which are singletons. This rearrangement joins TRBV5-1 to TRBJ2-7, with D perhaps TRBD1 (6 bases). Sequencing was performed on peripheral blood. The clonotype comes from an elderly man with acute or convalescent COVID-19. In DNA, the CDR3 is TGCGCCAGCAGTGCAGGGGACACTCGGGAGCAGTACTTC. The encoded protein is CASSAGDTREQYF.